The rows below give T cell receptor beta chains drawn from one sample of a study of T cells in Graves' hyperthyroidism and ophthalmopathy. TCRdb itself ran the multiplex PCR reads through MiXCR, one entry per CDR3 protein. The data contain 600,000 or so distinct CDR3 sequences, 11% to 15% of them seen just once; the ten biggest clones take up approximately 6.4%. What was sequenced was blood. The receptors stem from a woman younger than 35 with Graves' ophthalmopathy. CDR3s include the opening cysteine and the closing phenylalanine or tryptophan. A D gene is named only where the DNA matches it firmly. The listing skips clone size in some rows; elsewhere it reads once, few, many or a size class.

>TRBJ2-2|-|14|many|TRBV2
TGTGCCAGCAAGGGACATCCGAACACCGGGGAGCTGTTTTTT
CASKGHPNTGELFF
>TRBJ1-1|-|13|-|TRBV14
TGTGCCAGCAGCCAAGTATGGGGGCTTGAAGCTTTCTTT
CASSQVWGLEAFF
>TRBJ1-5|TRBD1|14|-|TRBV12-3/TRBV12-4
TGTGCCAGCAGCCGGGACAGGGTCACTCAGCCCCAGCATTTT
CASSRDRVTQPQHF
>TRBJ2-5|TRBD2|14|many|TRBV20-1
TGCAGTGCAGGGACTAGCGGTGCCTGGGAGACCCAGTACTTC
CSAGTSGAWETQYF
>TRBJ2-2|TRBD1|15|many|TRBV7-8
TGTGCCAGCAGCTTAAGCAGGGGGTCCACCGGGGAGCTGTTTTTT
CASSLSRGSTGELFF
>TRBJ2-7|-|16|many|TRBV7-2
TGTGCCAGCAGCTTAGTGGCCGGCCGGCATGACTCCGAGCAGTACTTC
CASSLVAGRHDSEQYF
>TRBJ1-6|-|13|few|TRBV12-3/TRBV12-4
TGTGCCAGCAGTGGGACATTTAGTTCACCCCTCCACTTT
CASSGTFSSPLHF
>TRBJ2-2|-|14|many|TRBV6-1
TGTGCCAGCAGTGAACGAGGAGGACTCCGGGAGCTGTTTTTT
CASSERGGLRELFF
>TRBJ1-2|-|15|many|TRBV20-1
TGCAGTGCTAGGGGCCCGTGGAGGGCTAACTATGGCTACACCTTC
CSARGPWRANYGYTF
>TRBJ2-5|TRBD2|13|-|TRBV2
TGTGCCAGCACGGGAGGGGGAAGGGAGACCCAGTACTTC
CASTGGGRETQYF
>TRBJ2-7|TRBD2|16|-|TRBV6-1
TGTGCCAGCGGGCCTCGGGGGGTTCTTGGCATCTACGAGCAGTACTTC
CASGPRGVLGIYEQYF
>TRBJ2-2|-|15|many|TRBV7-2
TGTGCCAGCAGCACCTCCGGGGGTCGAACCGGGGAGCTGTTTTTT
CASSTSGGRTGELFF
>TRBJ1-4|TRBD1|15|-|TRBV28
TGTGCCAGCAGGCCACAGGGGGCCCTTAATGAAAAACTGTTTTTT
CASRPQGALNEKLFF
>TRBJ2-1|-|13|many|TRBV6-2/TRBV6-3
TGTGCCAGCAGTTCCAGCGTGAGCAATGAGCAGTTCTTC
CASSSSVSNEQFF
>TRBJ2-1|TRBD2|13|-|TRBV10-3
TGTGCCATCCAGGCTAGCGGCTTCAATGAGCAGTTCTTC
CAIQASGFNEQFF
>TRBJ2-5|-|17|-|TRBV3-1
TGTGCCAGCAGCCACCTCCCGGGGGCAGGGGGTGGAGAGACCCAGTACTTC
CASSHLPGAGGGETQYF
>TRBJ2-7|-|15|-|TRBV4-1
TGCGCCAGCAGCCAAGTCCGGCAACCGGACTACGAGCAGTACTTC
CASSQVRQPDYEQYF
>TRBJ1-3|TRBD1|13|-|TRBV10-3
TGTGCCACCAGGACAGGCTCTGGAAACACCATATATTTT
CATRTGSGNTIYF
>TRBJ2-7|-|13|many|TRBV3-1
TGTGCCAGCAGCCAAGATCTGTATTACGAGCAGTACTTC
CASSQDLYYEQYF
>TRBJ1-6|TRBD1|14|few|TRBV11-3
TGTGCCAGCAGTTTGGGACAGAAGAATTCACCCCTCCACTTT
CASSLGQKNSPLHF
>TRBJ2-1|-|16|many|TRBV6-5
TGTGCCAGCAGTTACGCAGGGGTCAGAACCTACAATGAGCAGTTCTTC
CASSYAGVRTYNEQFF
>TRBJ2-1|-|14|few|TRBV4-1
TGCGCCAGCAGCCAACCGACTACTTCCCATGAGCAGTTCTTC
CASSQPTTSHEQFF
>TRBJ1-1|-|15|many|TRBV11-3
TGTGCCAGCAGCACTTATTCGGGGGCCGTTGCTGAAGCTTTCTTT
CASSTYSGAVAEAFF
>TRBJ2-1|-|16|many|TRBV2
TGTGCCAGCAGTGAAGATAGGCGGAGCTCCTACAATGAGCAGTTCTTC
CASSEDRRSSYNEQFF
>TRBJ2-1|TRBD2|13|many|TRBV2
TGTGCCAGCAGTGATTGGGAGGGAAATGAGCAGTTCTTC
CASSDWEGNEQFF
>TRBJ2-1|-|15|-|TRBV4-1
TGCGCCAGCAGCCAAGAGAGACGGAGAAACAATGAGCAGTTCTTC
CASSQERRRNNEQFF
>TRBJ2-1|TRBD1|15|few|TRBV7-2
TGTGCCAGCAGCTCACCCGGGACAGGTGGGTATGAGCAGTTCTTC
CASSSPGTGGYEQFF
>TRBJ2-1|-|12|once|TRBV4-3
TGCGCCAGCAGCCAAGATGTGGGGGATAGGTTCTTC
CASSQDVGDRFF
>TRBJ2-5|-|12|many|TRBV2
TGTGCCACTCGGGACTCCCAAGAGACCCAGTACTTC
CATRDSQETQYF
>TRBJ2-5|TRBD2|15|many|TRBV12-3/TRBV12-4
TGTGCCAGCAGTTTGTCGGGAGGGCCCGGGGAGACCCAGTACTTC
CASSLSGGPGETQYF
>TRBJ2-7|TRBD2|19|-|TRBV20-1
TGCAGTGCTAGTCCTAGGGTCCCGAGGCTAGCGGGAGGTTTATACGAGCAGTACTTC
CSASPRVPRLAGGLYEQYF
>TRBJ2-7|TRBD1|15|-|TRBV7-9
TGTGCCAGCAGCTTAGGAGGGGGCGGTTTGTACGAGCAGTACTTC
CASSLGGGGLYEQYF
>TRBJ2-7|TRBD1|15|-|TRBV20-1
TGCAGTGCAATAGTGACCTCGGACAGGGGCTACGAGCAGTACTTC
CSAIVTSDRGYEQYF
>TRBJ2-5|-|12|many|TRBV28
TGTGCCAGCAGTTTACTGACGGAGACCCAGTACTTC
CASSLLTETQYF
>TRBJ2-7|TRBD2|17|-|TRBV25-1
TGTGCCAGCAGTGAATGGGGAGCGGGACTGATCTCCTACGAGCAGTACTTC
CASSEWGAGLISYEQYF
>TRBJ2-1|TRBD2|15|-|TRBV9
TGTGCCAGCAGCGGATCTAGCGGCTCCTACAATGAGCAGTTCTTC
CASSGSSGSYNEQFF
>TRBJ1-1|-|13|many|TRBV10-3
TGTGCCATTCGTCGGGAGAGGAACACTGAAGCTTTCTTT
CAIRRERNTEAFF
>TRBJ2-1|TRBD2|14|many|TRBV30
TGTGCCTGGAGTGGACTAGCGGCCTACAATGAGCAGTTCTTC
CAWSGLAAYNEQFF
>TRBJ2-1|-|14|many|TRBV5-1
TGCGCCAGCAGCGCCTGGGCAGGGGCGGATGAGCAGTTCTTC
CASSAWAGADEQFF
>TRBJ1-2|-|13|many|TRBV7-2
TGTGCCAGCAGCTTAGGCCCTGGGGTAGGCTACACCTTC
CASSLGPGVGYTF
>TRBJ2-2|-|16|many|TRBV5-1
TGCGCCAGCAGCTTGGGTGGGAGCCGCAGGACCGGGGAGCTGTTTTTT
CASSLGGSRRTGELFF
>TRBJ2-2|-|15|-|TRBV7-9
TGTGCCAGCAGCCTTTACAGGGCGGGCACCGGGGAGCTGTTTTTT
CASSLYRAGTGELFF
>TRBJ2-1|-|16|-|TRBV14
TGTGCCAGCAGCCAAGATCATCGGACTGGGTACAATGAGCAGTTCTTC
CASSQDHRTGYNEQFF
>TRBJ2-7|-|12|many|TRBV3-1
TGTGCCAGCAGCCTACCGGGGCGGAGGCAGTACTTC
CASSLPGRRQYF
>TRBJ2-3|-|17|few|TRBV9
TGTGCCAGCAGCGCCTCCCTAGGAATTCGGAGCACAGATACGCAGTATTTT
CASSASLGIRSTDTQYF